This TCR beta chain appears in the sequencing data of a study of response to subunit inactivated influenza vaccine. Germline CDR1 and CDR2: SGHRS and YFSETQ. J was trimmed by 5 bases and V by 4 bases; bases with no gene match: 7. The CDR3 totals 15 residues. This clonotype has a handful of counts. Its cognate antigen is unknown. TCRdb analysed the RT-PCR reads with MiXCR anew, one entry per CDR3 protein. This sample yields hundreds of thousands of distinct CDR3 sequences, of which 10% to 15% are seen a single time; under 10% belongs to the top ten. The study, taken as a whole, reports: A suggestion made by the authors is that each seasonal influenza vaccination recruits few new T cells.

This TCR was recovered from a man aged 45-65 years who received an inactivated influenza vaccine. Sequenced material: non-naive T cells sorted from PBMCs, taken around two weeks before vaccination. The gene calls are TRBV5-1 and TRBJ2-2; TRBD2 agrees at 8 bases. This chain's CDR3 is CASSSQREPTGELFF. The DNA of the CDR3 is TGCGCCAGCAGCAGCCAGCGGGAGCCGACCGGGGAGCTGTTTTTT. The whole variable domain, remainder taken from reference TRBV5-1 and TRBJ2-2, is KAGVTQTPRYLIKTRGQQVTLSCSPISGHRSVSWYQQTPGQGLQFLFEYFSETQRNKGNFPGRFSGRQFSNSRSEMNVSTLELGDSALYLCASSSQREPTGELFFGEGSRLTVL.